A selection of T cell receptor beta chains follows, all from one sample in a study of blood T cell repertoires in COVID-19. The data were produced by immunoSEQ multiplex PCR, yet TCRdb's version contains in-frame clones alone and is incomplete. This sample has over 120,000 clones, with around 83% found just once. The specimen sequenced was PBMCs or T cells enriched from blood (not recorded which). These TCRs come from a man aged 50 to 60 who had recovered from COVID-19. Each CDR3 is given with its conserved first and last residue. The order of the fields is V gene, D gene, J gene, clone size, CDR3 protein, CDR3 DNA. A D gene is named only where the DNA matches it firmly. Part of the rows lack a size; the others show once, few, many or a class for expanded clones.

TRBV3-1/TRBV3-2	.	TRBJ2-7	.	CASSQAPQRWRGSYEQYF	TGTGCCAGCAGCCAAGCACCCCAGCGGTGGCGGGGCTCCTACGAGCAGTACTTC
TRBV9	TRBD1	TRBJ1-1	.	CASSVGDRIGEAFF	TGTGCCAGCAGCGTAGGGGACAGGATAGGAGAAGCTTTCTTT
TRBV28	TRBD1	TRBJ1-4	.	CASSLWGQGTTNEKLFF	TGTGCCAGCAGTTTATGGGGACAGGGTACAACTAATGAAAAACTGTTTTTT
TRBV14	.	TRBJ1-1	.	CASSPKQGGGTEAFF	TGTGCCAGCAGCCCTAAACAGGGAGGGGGCACTGAAGCTTTCTTT
TRBV5-1	.	TRBJ1-1	once	CASSLDIPNTEAFF	TGCGCCAGCAGCTTGGACATTCCGAACACTGAAGCTTTCTTT
TRBV5-1	TRBD2	TRBJ2-1	.	CASSLGLAGYNEQFF	TGCGCCAGCAGCTTGGGACTAGCGGGTTACAATGAGCAGTTCTTC
TRBV28	TRBD2	TRBJ2-3	.	CASREKSGGSTDTQYF	TGTGCCAGCAGGGAAAAAAGCGGGGGTAGCACAGATACGCAGTATTTT
TRBV7-9	TRBD1	TRBJ1-1	.	CASSEGTAYEAFF	TGTGCCAGCAGCGAAGGGACAGCCTATGAAGCTTTCTTT
TRBV7-3	.	TRBJ2-2	.	CASSNTNTGELFF	TGTGCCAGCAGTAATACGAACACCGGGGAGCTGTTTTTT
TRBV7-8	.	TRBJ1-1	.	CASSSLAFGSEAFF	TGTGCCAGCAGCTCCCTAGCATTTGGGTCTGAAGCTTTCTTT
TRBV10-3	.	TRBJ2-1	.	CAISESGGLSYNEQFF	TGTGCCATCAGTGAGTCAGGGGGTTTGTCCTACAATGAGCAGTTCTTC
TRBV27	TRBD1	TRBJ1-6	.	CATRTGRNSPLHF	TGTGCCACCCGGACAGGGAGGAATTCACCCCTCCACTTT
TRBV7-2	.	TRBJ1-6	.	CASTDSHYNSPLHF	TGTGCCAGCACGGACAGCCACTATAATTCACCCCTCCACTTT
TRBV5-6	.	TRBJ2-7	.	CASSQAGAYEQYF	TGTGCCAGCAGTCAGGCAGGGGCCTACGAGCAGTACTTC
TRBV4-1	TRBD1	TRBJ2-1	.	CASSHGQGGNEQFF	TGCGCCAGCAGCCACGGACAGGGCGGGAATGAGCAGTTCTTC
TRBV30	.	TRBJ2-5	.	CAWSLAGVMETQYF	TGTGCCTGGAGTCTAGCAGGGGTAATGGAGACCCAGTACTTC
TRBV3-1/TRBV3-2	.	TRBJ2-3	.	CASSQDPQGKQYF	TGTGCCAGCAGCCAAGATCCCCAGGGTAAACAGTATTTT
TRBV29-1	.	TRBJ1-4	.	CSVRHSGTTNEKLFF	TGCAGCGTCCGCCATTCAGGCACAACTAATGAAAAACTGTTTTTT
TRBV2	.	TRBJ2-5	.	CASRNRLLQETQYF	TGTGCCAGCAGAAACAGGCTCCTACAAGAGACCCAGTACTTC
TRBV2	.	TRBJ2-1	once	CASRHGVHEQFF	TGTGCCAGCAGACACGGGGTCCATGAGCAGTTCTTC
TRBV5-8	.	TRBJ1-1	.	CASSLAWGETEAFF	TGTGCCAGCAGCTTGGCCTGGGGGGAGACTGAAGCTTTCTTT
TRBV28	TRBD1	TRBJ1-5	.	CASSGDRAGQPQHF	TGTGCCAGCTCCGGGGACAGGGCGGGTCAGCCCCAGCATTTT
TRBV3-1/TRBV3-2	TRBD2	TRBJ2-7	.	CASSRTTSGESYEQYF	TGTGCCAGCAGCCGAACGACTAGCGGGGAGAGCTACGAGCAGTACTTC
TRBV9	TRBD2	TRBJ2-1	.	CASSATSSGGAYNEQFF	TGTGCCAGCAGCGCAACCTCTAGCGGGGGGGCCTACAATGAGCAGTTCTTC
TRBV9	.	TRBJ2-2	.	CASSVRGMNTGELFF	TGTGCCAGCAGCGTACGGGGAATGAACACCGGGGAGCTGTTTTTT
TRBV27	.	TRBJ1-5	.	CASSPLLSADSNQPQHF	TGTGCCAGCAGTCCCCTGTTGTCAGCGGATAGCAATCAGCCCCAGCATTTT
TRBV28	TRBD2	TRBJ2-7	.	CASSSGTSSYEQYF	TGTGCCAGCAGTTCCGGGACTAGCTCCTACGAGCAGTACTTC
TRBV28	.	TRBJ1-5	.	CASSFGGGGSNQPQHF	TGTGCCAGCAGTTTCGGCGGGGGGGGCAGCAATCAGCCCCAGCATTTT
TRBV10-3	TRBD2	TRBJ2-5	once	CAISLTSGGEETQYF	TGTGCCATCAGCCTGACTAGCGGGGGGGAAGAGACCCAGTACTTC